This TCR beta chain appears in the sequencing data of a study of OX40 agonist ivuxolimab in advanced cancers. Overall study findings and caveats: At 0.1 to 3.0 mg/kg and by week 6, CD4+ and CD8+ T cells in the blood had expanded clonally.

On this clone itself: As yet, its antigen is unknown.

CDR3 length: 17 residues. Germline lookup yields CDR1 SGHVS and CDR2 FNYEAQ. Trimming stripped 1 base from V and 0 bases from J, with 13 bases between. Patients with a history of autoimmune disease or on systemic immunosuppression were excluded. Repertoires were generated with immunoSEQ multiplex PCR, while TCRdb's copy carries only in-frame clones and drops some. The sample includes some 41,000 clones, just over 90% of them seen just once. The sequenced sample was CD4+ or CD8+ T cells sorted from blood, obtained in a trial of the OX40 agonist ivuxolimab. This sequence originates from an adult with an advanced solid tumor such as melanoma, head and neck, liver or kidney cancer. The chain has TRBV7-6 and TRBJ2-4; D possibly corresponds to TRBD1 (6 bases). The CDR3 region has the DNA TGTGCCAGCAGCTTAGATGCGGCAGGGGTAGCCAAAAACATTCAGTACTTC. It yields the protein CASSLDAAGVAKNIQYF.